The 21 T cell receptor beta chains listed next were all sequenced from one sample in a study of T cells in Graves' hyperthyroidism and ophthalmopathy. Amplification targeted TCR beta CDR3 regions from RNA transcripts. First-round RT-PCR of the TCR CDR3 relied on the HTBI primer set. Via MiXCR, TCRdb re-called the multiplex PCR reads, giving one row per CDR3 protein. This repertoire shows a few hundred thousand distinct CDR3 sequences, about 14% found once; its top ten account for approximately 15%. Sequencing was performed on blood. The receptors shown here come from a woman aged 40-49 years with Graves' hyperthyroidism.

This clonotype was recorded many times. This chain uses TRBV3-1 with TRBJ2-7; D perhaps matches TRBD1 (5 bases). CDR1 is LGHDT and CDR2 is YNNKEL in the germline V gene (reference sequence). This CDR3 comprises 12 residues. Between the trimmed V and J ends, which lost 4 bases and 2 bases, there was a span of 6 bases. CDR3 residues: CASSRQPYEQYF. The CDR3 DNA follows: TGTGCCAGCAGCCGACAGCCCTACGAGCAGTACTTC.

Many counts were recorded for this clonotype. The chain links TRBV29-1 to TRBJ2-3; D is unclear. The CDR3 length is 13 residues. The V gene's germline CDR1 is SQVTM and CDR2 ANQGSEA. V shed 6 bases and J shed 3 bases, with 13 bases lying between them. The CDR3 reads CSVMGRLTDTQYF. In nucleotides, the CDR3 is TGCAGCGTGATGGGTCGGCTGACAGATACGCAGTATTTT.

This clonotype came up many times. This chain connects TRBV11-2 to TRBJ2-3; 8 bases are a match to TRBD2. J was trimmed by 5 bases and V by 0 bases; bases with no gene match: 7. The germline V gene has CDR1 SGHAT and CDR2 FQNNGV. This CDR3 contains 16 residues. CDR3: CASSLDLLAGLDTQYF. Here the CDR3 DNA reads TGTGCCAGCAGCTTAGACTTGCTAGCGGGCTTAGATACGCAGTATTTT.

This clonotype was seen repeatedly, ten times or more. The chain has TRBV18 and TRBJ2-1, with D perhaps matching TRBD2 (6 bases). The germline V and J ends were trimmed by 3 bases and 10 bases, with 19 bases remaining between them. CDR3 length: 15 amino acids. From germline, CDR1 is KGHSH and CDR2 LQKENI. Here the CDR3 DNA reads TGTGCCAGCTCACCCACCGGGACTCCTGCCGAGGAGCAGTTCTTC. Translation: CASSPTGTPAEEQFF.

This clonotype was picked up a small number of times. This chain joins TRBV30 and TRBJ2-7, with 13 nucleotides matching TRBD2. CDR1 is GTSNPN and CDR2 is SVGIG in the germline V gene (reference sequence). Trimming at V came to 8 bases and at J to 2 bases, leaving 9 bases not matched to a gene. This CDR3 region has 15 residues. Written as DNA, the CDR3 is TGTGCCAGCAGCGAGACTAGCGGGAGGCCCTACGAGCAGTACTTC. This sequence encodes CASSETSGRPYEQYF.

The gene calls are TRBV20-1 and TRBJ2-7, with 8 bases identical to TRBD2. Per germline, CDR1 DFQATT and CDR2 SNEGSKA (reference sequence). V shed 6 bases and J 3 bases; nucleotides not matched to a gene: 10. The length of the CDR3 is 14 residues. CDR3 DNA sequence: TGCAGTGCGAATCAGCGGGAGAAGGTCTACGAGCAGTACTTC. This sequence encodes CSANQREKVYEQYF.

This clonotype was found a few times. The chain employs TRBV9 and TRBJ1-3; 9 bases match TRBD1. Unmatched junction bases numbered 2, after V lost 0 bases and J lost 1 base. CDR3 length equals 16 residues. Germline V gene sequence: CDR1 SGDLS, CDR2 YYNGEE. In DNA form, the CDR3 reads TGTGCCAGCAGCGTAGGGGGACAGGGTTCTGGAAACACCATATATTTT. Translating it yields CASSVGGQGSGNTIYF.

This clonotype appeared many times. The chain employs TRBV27 and TRBJ2-5; the D gene is possibly TRBD2 (6 bases). Germline CDR1 MNHEY, CDR2 SMNVEV (reference sequence). The V and J ends lost 3 bases and 0 bases respectively, with 11 bases between them. The CDR3 runs 15 residues. The CDR3 here is CASSLGGAYQETQYF. The CDR3 coding sequence is TGTGCCAGCAGTTTGGGAGGAGCGTACCAAGAGACCCAGTACTTC.

This clonotype was seen at least ten times. The chain uses TRBV2 and TRBJ2-7; TRBD2 agrees at 8 bases. The CDR3 extends over 15 amino acids. V lost 6 bases and J lost 0; bases outside the gene matches: 7. In germline, CDR1 is SNHLY, CDR2 FYNNEI. The CDR3 here is CASSVLAGSSYEQYF. The CDR3 DNA reads TGTGCCAGCAGCGTTCTAGCGGGTAGCTCCTACGAGCAGTACTTC.

This clonotype was picked up many times. The chain carries TRBV7-3 and TRBJ1-1; D is undetermined. This CDR3 contains 14 residues. The germline CDR1 and CDR2 sequences are SGHTA and FQGTGA. With 5 bases removed from V and 4 bases from J, the gap between germline ends came to 14 bases. CDR3 loop: CASSPSAGSTEAFF. The CDR3 DNA reads TGTGCCAGCAGCCCAAGCGCGGGTAGCACTGAAGCTTTCTTT.

This clonotype was found many times. The chain combines TRBV5-1 with TRBJ2-7; 10 nucleotides match TRBD1. The V gene's germline CDR1 is SGHRS and CDR2 YFSETQ. Germline trimming cut 4 bases from V and 4 bases from J; bases unmatched to any gene: 5. The CDR3 runs 14 residues. The CDR3 region is CASSEAGQGYEQYF. DNA for the CDR3: TGCGCCAGCAGCGAAGCGGGACAGGGGTACGAGCAGTACTTC.

V gene TRBV5-1 combines with J gene TRBJ1-1; D is ambiguous. The V gene's germline CDR1 is SGHRS and CDR2 YFSETQ. V dropped 1 base and J dropped 0 bases, with 10 bases sitting between them. The CDR3 loop spans 15 amino acids. Written as DNA, the CDR3 is TGCGCCAGCAGCTTGAGTGGAACGATGAACACTGAAGCTTTCTTT. It encodes CASSLSGTMNTEAFF.

This rearrangement joins TRBV28 to TRBJ2-6; maybe TRBD1 (5 bases). The length of the CDR3 is 15 residues. CDR1 is MDHEN, CDR2 SYDVKM, per germline. Between the trimmed V and J ends, which lost 3 bases and 0 bases, there was a span of 6 bases. In DNA, the CDR3 is TGTGCCAGCAGTTTTACAGGCTCTGGGGCCAACGTCCTGACTTTC. It yields the protein CASSFTGSGANVLTF.

This clonotype was recorded many times. The gene calls are TRBV11-2 and TRBJ2-7; possible D gene TRBD1, 7 bases. Germline loops: CDR1 SGHAT, CDR2 FQNNGV. V lost 4 bases and J lost 2, with 15 bases in between. This CDR3 has 15 residues. For the CDR3, the DNA is TGTGCCAGCAGCTCGGGGCAGGGGGGCCCCTACGAGCAGTACTTC. It translates to CASSSGQGGPYEQYF.

This chain uses TRBV29-1 with TRBJ1-1; D gene unclear. The CDR3 is 13 amino acids. Trimming removed 4 bases from V and 0 bases from J, with 9 bases in between. Germline CDR1 reads SQVTM; CDR2 reads ANQGSEA. The CDR3 sequence is CSVVPTMNTEAFF. In DNA form, the CDR3 reads TGCAGCGTTGTCCCGACGATGAACACTGAAGCTTTCTTT.

This clonotype appeared many times. V gene TRBV5-5 combines with J gene TRBJ2-4; unclear D gene. The germline CDR1 and CDR2 sequences are SGHKS and YYEKEE (reference sequence). This CDR3 has 15 residues. V lost 0 bases and J lost 0, with 7 bases in between. The CDR3 reads CASSLGGVAKNIQYF. The CDR3 DNA reads TGTGCCAGCAGCTTGGGCGGTGTAGCCAAAAACATTCAGTACTTC.

The table lists this clonotype with many counts. This chain connects TRBV12-5 to TRBJ1-5; TRBD1 matches 8 bases. The J segment lost 0 bases and the V segment lost 4 bases, leaving 2 bases of the junction unmatched. This CDR3 region has 15 residues. The germline gives CDR1 LGHNT, CDR2 FRNRAP. The CDR3 protein is CASGSTGVSNQPQHF. The CDR3 DNA reads TGTGCTAGTGGTTCGACAGGGGTTAGCAATCAGCCCCAGCATTTT.

In its sample, this clonotype was seen many times. The V and J genes are TRBV7-9 and TRBJ2-7, with D possibly matching TRBD2 (6 bases). Looked up from germline, CDR1 is SEHNR and CDR2 is FQNEAQ (reference sequence). CDR3 size: 16 residues. The V end was cut by 2 bases, the J end by 7 bases, with 21 bases between. This CDR3 is CASSLYHGTGVREQYF. The CDR3 coding sequence is TGTGCCAGCAGCTTATACCATGGGACGGGAGTACGGGAGCAGTACTTC.

This clonotype occurred many times. J is TRBJ2-3 and V is TRBV7-3, with TRBD2 matching over 7 bases. Germline CDR1 reads SGHTA; CDR2 reads FQGTGA. This CDR3 region has 13 residues. V trimming: 5 bases; J trimming: 5 bases; junction bases outside the gene matches: 4. In DNA, the CDR3 is TGTGCCAGCAGCCCTGGGGGGGGAGATACGCAGTATTTT. Its translation: CASSPGGGDTQYF.

This clonotype was counted ten times or more. This chain joins TRBV6-2 or TRBV6-3 and TRBJ2-3; TRBD2 matches 7 bases. The germline V gene has CDR1 MNHEY and CDR2 SVGEGT. The CDR3 has 16 amino acids. The junction had 4 bases not matched to a gene; V was cut back by 1 base and J by 0 bases. The CDR3 here is CASSYWAGASTDTQYF. The CDR3 nucleotides are TGTGCCAGCAGTTACTGGGCGGGAGCTAGCACAGATACGCAGTATTTT.

The table lists this clonotype with a count of one. The chain combines TRBV19 with TRBJ1-2, with D possibly TRBD1 on 6 matching bases. V was trimmed by 6 bases and J by 4 bases, leaving 9 bases between them. Germline loops: CDR1 LNHDA, CDR2 SQIVND (reference sequence). The CDR3 covers 12 residues. The CDR3 is CASRPDSYGYTF. In DNA form, the CDR3 reads TGTGCCAGTAGACCGGACAGCTATGGCTACACCTTC.